The rows below give T cell receptor beta chains drawn from one sample of a study of blood T cell repertoires in COVID-19. Sequenced by immunoSEQ multiplex PCR; TCRdb stores in-frame clones only, minus some. The data contain approximately 200,000 clones, roughly 84% of them singletons. Source material: peripheral blood. The source is a woman aged 55-69 years who had recovered from COVID-19. CDR3s include the opening cysteine and the closing phenylalanine or tryptophan. The D gene is left open where the match is weak. Size is omitted from some rows. Given values are once, few, many or a class for expanded clones.

j_call v_call clone_size cdr3_length d_call cdr3_nt cdr3_aa
TRBJ1-1 TRBV30 NA 15 TRBD1 TGTGCCTGTCAAGACAGGGGGCTGTTGAACACTGAAGCTTTCTTT CACQDRGLLNTEAFF
TRBJ2-7 TRBV18 NA 15 TRBD1 TGTGCCAGCTCACCGGTCGGACAGGGGTCTGGCGAGCAGTACTTC CASSPVGQGSGEQYF
TRBJ2-7 TRBV20-1 once 13 NA TGCAGTGCTAGTTGGAGGCCACCCTACGAGCAGTACTTC CSASWRPPYEQYF
TRBJ2-7 TRBV28 NA 16 NA TGTGCCAGCAGCTACAACGGGATAACAAATCTCTACGAGCAGTACTTC CASSYNGITNLYEQYF
TRBJ2-2 TRBV6-5 NA 15 TRBD1 TGTGCCAGCAGGAGGACAGGGTGGGACACCGGGGAGCTGTTTTTT CASRRTGWDTGELFF
TRBJ2-3 TRBV3-1/TRBV3-2 NA 15 TRBD1 TGTGCCAGCAGCCAAGCAACAGGGGAAGCAGATACGCAGTATTTT CASSQATGEADTQYF
TRBJ2-7 TRBV2 NA 14 TRBD2 TGTGCCAGCAACCCAGGACTAGACTCCTACGAGCAGTACTTC CASNPGLDSYEQYF
TRBJ1-2 TRBV6-2/TRBV6-3 NA 15 NA TGTGCCAGCAGTCGGCGGGACTCTTTTACGCGGGGCTACACCTTC CASSRRDSFTRGYTF
TRBJ2-7 TRBV4-2 NA 15 TRBD1 TGTGCCAGCAGCTCCCGACAGGGAATAGCGTACGAGCAGTACTTC CASSSRQGIAYEQYF
TRBJ2-7 TRBV5-5 NA 14 TRBD1 TGTGCCAGTTCGTCCCTAACAGGGGGCAGGGAGCAGTACTTC CASSSLTGGREQYF
TRBJ1-2 TRBV7-9 NA 15 TRBD1 TGTGCCAGCAGCTCCTCAGGGGGCGCAAACTATGGCTACACCTTC CASSSSGGANYGYTF
TRBJ2-1 TRBV5-1 NA 12 NA TGCGCCAGCAGCTTTACGGGTGGGGAGCAGTTCTTC CASSFTGGEQFF
TRBJ1-1 TRBV7-2 NA 15 NA TGTGCCAGCAGCTCCGAGGGAGGGAGGGCCACTGAAGCTTTCTTT CASSSEGGRATEAFF
TRBJ2-7 TRBV5-1 NA 14 TRBD1 TGCGCCAGCAGCTTGGAGGGGGCTAAGTACGAGCAGTACTTC CASSLEGAKYEQYF
TRBJ2-7 TRBV27 NA 14 NA TGTGCCAGCAGTTTATCCGGGGGATCCTTGGAGCAGTACTTC CASSLSGGSLEQYF
TRBJ2-3 TRBV4-2 NA 16 TRBD1 TGTGCCAGCAGCCCCGTGGGGACAGGGGGCACAGATACGCAGTATTTT CASSPVGTGGTDTQYF
TRBJ1-1 TRBV12-3/TRBV12-4 few 13 NA TGTGCCAGCAGTGCTACAGGGAACACTGAAGCTTTCTTT CASSATGNTEAFF
TRBJ2-5 TRBV5-1 few 15 NA TGCGCCAGCAGCTTAGGGGAAGCGCAACAAGAGACCCAGTACTTC CASSLGEAQQETQYF
TRBJ1-5 TRBV15 NA 15 TRBD1 TGTGCCACCAGCCACAGGGGAATGGGTAATCAGCCCCAGCATTTT CATSHRGMGNQPQHF
TRBJ2-7 TRBV12-5 NA 14 TRBD1 TGTGCTAGTGGGACAGGGGGCTCGATTTACGAGCAGTACTTC CASGTGGSIYEQYF